Listed here are 22 T cell receptor beta chains from one sample, sequenced in a study of blood T cell repertoires in COVID-19. Only in-frame clones appear in the TCRdb table, and some are missing; sequencing was by immunoSEQ multiplex PCR. Of 130,000 or so clones in the sample, around 89% are singletons; the top ten hold less than 2.5%. The sequenced material came from peripheral blood. All receptors derive from a man in his 70s with active COVID-19.

The rearrangement uses TRBV3-1 (or the pseudogene TRBV3-2) and TRBJ2-2, with TRBD2 identical over 7 bases. This CDR3 is 16 amino acids long. V was pared by 4 bases and J by 4 bases, with 9 bases of the junction left unmatched. Germline V gene lookup returns CDR1 LGHDT and CDR2 YNNKEL (reference sequence). DNA for the CDR3: TGTGCCAGCAGCCGGAGCGGGGACGGACGCACCGGGGAGCTGTTTTTT. Translation: CASSRSGDGRTGELFF.

This rearrangement joins TRBV7-9 to TRBJ2-7; TRBD1 matches at 8 bases. The CDR3 totals 14 residues. The germline V gene has CDR1 SEHNR and CDR2 FQNEAQ (reference sequence). V trimming: 5 bases; J trimming: 5 bases; junction bases outside the gene matches: 8. The CDR3 DNA sequence: TGTGCCAGCAGCCCAGGGACAGGTAGCCACGAGCAGTACTTC. Translated: CASSPGTGSHEQYF. Full variable domain (remainder filled in from reference TRBV7-9 and TRBJ2-7): DTGVSQNPRHKITKRGQNVTFRCDPISEHNRLYWYRQTLGQGPEFLTYFQNEAQLEKSRLLSDRFSAERPKGSFSTLEIQRTEQGDSAMYLCASSPGTGSHEQYFGPGTRLTVT.

The V gene is TRBV7-2, the J gene TRBJ2-3; D possibly corresponds to TRBD1 (7 bases). V was clipped by 4 bases and J by 6 bases, with 11 bases between them. Per the germline V gene, CDR1 is SGHTA and CDR2 is FQGNSA. There are 13 residues in the CDR3. The CDR3, as DNA: TGTGCCAGCAGCTGGAGGGGGCAGGATACGCAGTATTTT. The encoded protein is CASSWRGQDTQYF.

This sequence joins TRBV28 and TRBJ2-2; TRBD2 aligns across 13 bases. Germline trimming cut 5 bases from V and 5 bases from J; bases unmatched to any gene: 11. The CDR3 is 18 amino acids. Germline V gives CDR1 MDHEN, CDR2 SYDVKM. For the CDR3, the DNA is TGTGCCAGCAGTCCCGGGACTAGCGGGACCCAGCCGACCGGGGAGCTGTTTTTT. It codes for CASSPGTSGTQPTGELFF.

This clone was counted a few times. The genes are TRBV27 and TRBJ2-7, with D possibly being TRBD1 (5 bases). Germline V gene sequence: CDR1 MNHEY, CDR2 SMNVEV (reference sequence). V shed 2 bases and J shed 5 bases, with 19 bases lying between them. The length of the CDR3 is 16 residues. CDR3 nucleotides: TGTGCCAGCAGTTTACGGTCGGGCAGGGTCGGGCACGAGCAGTACTTC. Its translation: CASSLRSGRVGHEQYF.

The chain recombines TRBV6-2 or TRBV6-3 with TRBJ2-7, with unresolved D. The CDR3 spans 13 residues. The germline V and J ends were trimmed by 6 bases and 4 bases, with 13 bases remaining between them. The germline V gene encodes CDR1 MNHEY and CDR2 SVGEGT. The DNA for the CDR3 is TGTGCCAGCAGCTGGATCTCAGGATACGAGCAGTACTTC. Amino acids: CASSWISGYEQYF.

The J gene is TRBJ2-1, the V gene TRBV7-2; the D gene is possibly TRBD2 (6 bases). The V gene lost 4 bases and the J gene lost 0 bases, with 10 bases spanning the gap. The CDR3 consists of 15 residues. Germline lookup yields CDR1 SGHTA and CDR2 FQGNSA. This CDR3 reads CASSYGLPSYNEQFF. The CDR3 DNA reads as TGTGCCAGCAGCTACGGACTACCCTCCTACAATGAGCAGTTCTTC.

The chain joins TRBV28 to TRBJ1-4; D gene unclear. Germline-derived CDR1 and CDR2 are MDHEN and SYDVKM. V lost 10 bases and J lost 0, with 24 bases in between. This CDR3 has 18 residues. This CDR3 is CAIQPEAATPSTNEKLFF. Written as DNA, the CDR3 is TGTGCCATCCAGCCCGAGGCAGCAACACCGTCAACTAATGAAAAACTGTTTTTT.

CDR3 bases: TGTGCCAGCACAGGGGACCTATTAAATCAGCCCCAGCATTTT. Its translation is CASTGDLLNQPQHF. V usage is TRBV6-6 and J usage is TRBJ1-5, with D possibly TRBD1 on 6 matching bases. CDR3 size: 14 residues. V was trimmed by 7 bases and J by 4 bases, leaving 14 bases between them. Germline V CDR1 and CDR2: MNHNY, SVGAGI (reference sequence).

The chain couples TRBV6-1 to TRBJ1-1; the match to TRBD1 covers 10 bases. CDR3 length: 16 amino acids. CDR1 and CDR2 from the germline V gene are MNHNS and SASEGT. The ends lost 4 bases at V and 4 bases at J; junction bases unmatched: 9. The CDR3 coding sequence is TGTGCCAGCAGTGCGGGGACAGGGGTCGCGGGCACTGAAGCTTTCTTT. Translated, it gives CASSAGTGVAGTEAFF.

The chain has TRBV13 and TRBJ2-2; 8 nucleotides line up with TRBD1. The CDR3 has 16 residues. The J segment lost 0 bases and the V segment lost 4 bases, leaving 4 bases of the junction unmatched. The germline gives CDR1 PRHDT, CDR2 FYEKMQ (reference sequence). The CDR3 DNA sequence: TGTGCCAGCAGCTGGGGACAGGTCACGAACACCGGGGAGCTGTTTTTT. This translates into CASSWGQVTNTGELFF. The full variable domain, completed using reference TRBV13 and TRBJ2-2, is AAGVIQSPRHLIKEKRETATLKCYPIPRHDTVYWYQQGPGQDPQFLISFYEKMQSDKGSIPDRFSAQQFSDYHSELNMSSLELGDSALYFCASSWGQVTNTGELFFGEGSRLTVL.

This clone appeared once. This sequence joins TRBV2 and TRBJ2-7, with 7 bases that match TRBD2. The CDR3 sequence is 14 residues long. Germline lookup yields CDR1 SNHLY and CDR2 FYNNEI. V was pared by 7 bases and J by 4 bases, with 10 bases of the junction left unmatched. CDR3 sequence reads: CASTTMGGSYEQYF. The CDR3 DNA reads TGTGCCAGCACTACAATGGGGGGGTCATACGAGCAGTACTTC. The whole variable domain, remainder taken from reference TRBV2 and TRBJ2-7, is EPEVTQTPSHQVTQMGQEVILRCVPISNHLYFYWYRQILGQKVEFLVSFYNNEISEKSEIFDDQFSVERPDGSNFTLKIRSTKLEDSAMYFCASTTMGGSYEQYFGPGTRLTVT.

V usage is TRBV4-3 and J usage is TRBJ2-2, with 7 bases matching TRBD2. The CDR3 totals 15 residues. The ends lost 0 bases at V and 7 bases at J; junction bases unmatched: 5. From germline, CDR1 is LGHNA and CDR2 YSLEER. This CDR3 reads CASSQDGGGVGELFF. The CDR3 DNA reads TGCGCCAGCAGCCAAGATGGCGGGGGAGTCGGGGAGCTGTTTTTT.

The genes are TRBV12-3 or TRBV12-4 and TRBJ2-7; 7 positions match TRBD1. The CDR3 runs to 13 residues. J was trimmed by 4 bases and V by 5 bases; bases with no gene match: 5. The CDR3 loop is CASSAPGQYEQYF. The CDR3 nucleotides read TGTGCCAGCAGTGCCCCGGGACAGTACGAGCAGTACTTC.

This chain connects TRBV5-1 to TRBJ2-1, with TRBD2 matching 7 bases. The CDR3 is 15 residues long. The J segment lost 5 bases and the V segment lost 6 bases, leaving 11 bases of the junction unmatched. Germline CDR1 SGHRS, CDR2 YFSETQ. The CDR3 reads CASKTRASGDNEQFF. As DNA, the CDR3 is TGCGCCAGCAAAACCAGGGCTAGCGGTGACAATGAGCAGTTCTTC.

The chain couples TRBV5-1 to TRBJ2-7, with unresolved D. The CDR3 consists of 12 residues. Germline lookup yields CDR1 SGHRS and CDR2 YFSETQ. Trimming stripped 4 bases from V and 0 bases from J, with 5 bases between. This chain's CDR3 is CASSASSYEQYF. CDR3 DNA: TGCGCCAGCAGCGCGAGCTCCTACGAGCAGTACTTC.

This clone was picked up one time. The rearrangement links TRBV6-5 to TRBJ2-1; D is unresolved. The CDR3 length is 15 residues. CDR1 and CDR2 from the germline V gene are MNHEY and SVGAGI. Trimming took off 6 bases at V and 0 bases at J, with 12 bases between the two ends. CDR3 in amino acids: CASRVRVSSYNEQFF. In DNA form, the CDR3 reads TGTGCCAGCAGAGTTCGGGTCAGCTCCTACAATGAGCAGTTCTTC.

The rearrangement uses TRBV13 and TRBJ1-6, with 9 nucleotides matching TRBD1. The CDR3 totals 14 residues. Germline V lookup: CDR1 PRHDT, CDR2 FYEKMQ (reference sequence). The junction had 3 bases not matched to a gene; V was cut back by 5 bases and J by 7 bases. Written as DNA, the CDR3 is TGTGCCAGCAGCCGCGGACAGGGGAATTCACCCCTCCACTTT. This codes for CASSRGQGNSPLHF.

J is TRBJ2-5 and V is TRBV3-1 (or the pseudogene TRBV3-2), with 8 bases fitting TRBD2. The CDR3 is made up of 16 amino acids. Per germline, CDR1 LGHDT and CDR2 YNNKEL (reference sequence). The J segment lost 2 bases and the V segment lost 1 base, leaving 6 bases of the junction unmatched. The CDR3 loop reads CASSQGVSGGQETQYF. CDR3 nucleotide sequence: TGTGCCAGCAGCCAAGGAGTGAGCGGGGGACAAGAGACCCAGTACTTC.

This chain connects TRBV28 to TRBJ1-2; TRBD1 agrees at 8 bases. Per germline, CDR1 MDHEN and CDR2 SYDVKM. V was clipped by 1 base and J by 14 bases; unmatched bases: 15. The CDR3 has 15 residues. CDR3 sequence (DNA): TGTGCCAGCAGTTTATCACCGGCTCGGCGACAGGGGCCAACCTTC. Protein product: CASSLSPARRQGPTF.

V and J are TRBV11-2 and TRBJ1-6, with a tentative D call TRBD1 (6 bases). Germline V CDR1 and CDR2: SGHAT, FQNNGV. Trimming took 4 bases from V and 9 from J, leaving 16 bases between them. This CDR3 region has 15 residues. CDR3 region: CASSSYKQGGSPLHF. CDR3 DNA sequence: TGTGCCAGCAGCTCGTATAAACAGGGTGGTTCACCCCTCCACTTT.

V usage is TRBV18 and J usage is TRBJ2-7; 7 nucleotides align to TRBD1. Germline-derived CDR1 and CDR2 are KGHSH and LQKENI. V shed 3 bases and J 0 bases; nucleotides not matched to a gene: 5. The CDR3 covers 15 residues. The CDR3 DNA follows: TGTGCCAGCTCACCCGGGACAGACCGCTCCTACGAGCAGTACTTC. Translating it yields CASSPGTDRSYEQYF.